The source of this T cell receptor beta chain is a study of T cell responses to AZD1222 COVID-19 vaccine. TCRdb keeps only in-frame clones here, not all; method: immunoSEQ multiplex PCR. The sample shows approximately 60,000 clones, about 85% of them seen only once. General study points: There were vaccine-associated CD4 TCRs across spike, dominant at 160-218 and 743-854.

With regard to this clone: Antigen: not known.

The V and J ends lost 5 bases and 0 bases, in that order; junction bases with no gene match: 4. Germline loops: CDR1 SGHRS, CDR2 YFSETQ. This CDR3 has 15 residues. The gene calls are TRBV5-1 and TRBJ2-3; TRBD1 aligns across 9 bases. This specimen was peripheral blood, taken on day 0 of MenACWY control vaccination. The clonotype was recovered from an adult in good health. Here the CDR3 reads CASRDRGVSTDTQYF. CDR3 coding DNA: TGCGCCAGCAGAGACAGGGGGGTGAGCACAGATACGCAGTATTTT.